Each of the 17 T cell receptor beta chains below was sequenced from the same sample in a study of CD8 T cells in ankylosing spondylitis (dated by TCRdb to between 2016 and 2019). Overall study outcomes, separate from this receptor: Blood from ankylosing spondylitis patients appeared to be characterized by a TCR beta motif composed of roughly eight highly homologous amino acid variants.

Library preparation was by 5' RACE. TCRdb shows the sequencer as Illumina HiSeq 2500. TCRdb took the public reads, trimmed them with fastp at Q25, ran MiXCR for clone calling and kept in-frame beta chains. Each CDR3 protein appears once, grouped with its most common genes and DNA. This sample gives 750,000 to 850,000 distinct CDR3 sequences in total; about 10% of them show up just once. Of the sample, 0.51% falls within the top ten clones. Their specific antigens are unknown. Sequenced sample: blood, either unsorted or a sorted T cell fraction (not recorded which). These receptor sequences come from a male donor with ankylosing spondylitis.

V gene TRBV20-1 combines with J gene TRBJ2-1; 13 bases fit TRBD2. V lost 6 bases and J lost 5; bases outside the gene matches: 19. Per the germline V gene, CDR1 is DFQATT and CDR2 is SNEGSKA (reference sequence). This CDR3 comprises 19 residues. CDR3 in amino acids: CSAPRTSGRGGLGDNEQFF. CDR3 DNA: TGCAGTGCCCCCAGGACTAGCGGGAGAGGGGGTCTTGGGGACAATGAGCAGTTCTTC.

The rearrangement joins TRBV20-1 to TRBJ2-4; either TRBD1 or TRBD2 may supply D (5 bases each). CDR1 is DFQATT and CDR2 is SNEGSKA in the germline V gene (reference sequence). V lost 3 bases and J lost 3, with 12 bases in between. This CDR3 has 14 residues. Written as DNA, the CDR3 is TGCAGTGCTAGGAGCCGGGGCCACAAAAACATTCAGTACTTC. Translation: CSARSRGHKNIQYF.

The V gene is TRBV6-1, the J gene TRBJ2-3; TRBD2 agrees at 7 bases. The germline CDR1 and CDR2 sequences are MNHNS and SASEGT. The CDR3 sequence is 14 residues long. J was trimmed by 4 bases and V by 7 bases; bases with no gene match: 8. The CDR3 nucleotides read TGTGCCAGCACCGTGGGGAGGGCCCCAGATACGCAGTATTTT. Translation gives CASTVGRAPDTQYF.

The sample holds a few counts of this clonotype. The V gene is TRBV20-1, the J gene TRBJ2-1; D is undetermined. Germline values: CDR1 DFQATT, CDR2 SNEGSKA (reference sequence). The CDR3 sequence is 15 residues long. V was clipped by 6 bases and J by 0 bases, with 15 bases between them. The CDR3 bases are TGCAGTGCCGGTGAGCGACCGAGCTCCTACAATGAGCAGTTCTTC. Residues: CSAGERPSSYNEQFF.

The V gene is TRBV20-1, the J gene TRBJ2-5, with TRBD1 as a possible D gene (5 bases). The CDR3 extends over 13 amino acids. CDR1 and CDR2 from the germline V gene are DFQATT and SNEGSKA (reference sequence). With 5 bases removed from V and 2 bases from J, the gap between germline ends came to 12 bases. CDR3 sequence: CSAPTELQETQYF. DNA for the CDR3: TGCAGTGCTCCGACAGAACTACAAGAGACCCAGTACTTC.

The CDR3, as DNA: TGTGCCAGCTCACCACAAATTAGCGACAATGAGCAGTTCTTC. Translation: CASSPQISDNEQFF. V gene TRBV18 combines with J gene TRBJ2-1; TRBD2 is a possible D gene (5 bases). The CDR3 is made up of 14 amino acids. The germline gives CDR1 KGHSH, CDR2 LQKENI. Trimming removed 1 base from V and 5 bases from J, with 9 bases in between.

The CDR3 protein is CASSLFGPTDTQYF. The DNA for the CDR3 is TGTGCCAGCAGCTTATTTGGACCCACAGATACGCAGTATTTT. This chain joins TRBV7-3 and TRBJ2-3; D remains ambiguous. CDR3 size: 14 residues. V lost 2 bases and J lost 2, with 8 bases in between. Germline V lookup: CDR1 SGHTA, CDR2 FQGTGA.

Regarding this clonotype: A read error may account for a junction end that differs from germline. This CDR3 is CASSQVGGLQFIF. CDR3 DNA: TGCGCCAGCAGCCAAGTTGGGGGTTTACAGTTCATTTTT. This chain joins TRBV4-3 and TRBJ1-1, with D possibly matching TRBD1 (5 bases). This CDR3 is built from 13 residues. Germline values: CDR1 LGHNA, CDR2 YSLEER.

This clonotype was recorded a few times. The chain carries TRBV12-3 or TRBV12-4 and TRBJ2-5; D not resolved. The CDR3 runs to 14 residues. V lost 4 bases, J lost 5 bases, and 14 bases lay in between. The CDR3 DNA is TGTGCCAGCAGTTGGACCCTCGCCCGGGAGACCCAGTACTTC. Its translation is CASSWTLARETQYF.

This clonotype appeared many times. The CDR3 loop is CSARDRKGGISGELFF. DNA of the CDR3: TGCAGTGCTAGAGATCGAAAAGGGGGCATAAGCGGGGAGCTGTTTTTT. This chain uses TRBV20-1 with TRBJ2-2, with 7 nucleotides matching TRBD1. Germline values: CDR1 DFQATT, CDR2 SNEGSKA (reference sequence). The CDR3 covers 16 residues. V dropped 0 bases and J dropped 7; count of bases not matched to a gene: 11.

The J gene is TRBJ1-2, the V gene TRBV18; D call uncertain. Trimming stripped 3 bases from V and 5 bases from J, with 16 bases between. Germline CDR1 and CDR2: KGHSH and LQKENI. CDR3 size: 15 residues. The CDR3 sequence is CASSPLSSGEYGYTF. CDR3 DNA sequence: TGTGCCAGCTCACCGTTGTCATCCGGGGAATATGGCTACACCTTC.

This clonotype appeared a few times. The chain uses TRBV5-1 and TRBJ2-1, with TRBD2 as a possible D gene (5 bases). With 0 bases removed from V and 9 bases from J, the gap between germline ends came to 13 bases. The germline V gene encodes CDR1 SGHRS and CDR2 YFSETQ. The CDR3 covers 14 residues. The CDR3 loop is CASSLGQVEGEQFF. Written as DNA, the CDR3 is TGCGCCAGCAGCTTGGGGCAGGTAGAGGGTGAGCAGTTCTTC.

The V gene is TRBV7-2, the J gene TRBJ1-2; no firm D call. The CDR3 contains 13 residues. The V end was cut by 0 bases, the J end by 10 bases, with 12 bases between. CDR1 SGHTA and CDR2 FQGNSA come from the germline V gene. The CDR3 reads CASSLAATRTYTF. As DNA, the CDR3 is TGTGCCAGCAGCTTAGCAGCGACGAGAACCTACACCTTC.

This clonotype occurred a few times. This chain joins TRBV6-4 and TRBJ2-5; D might be TRBD2 (6 bases). Germline V lookup: CDR1 MRHNA, CDR2 SNTAGT. Trimming took off 7 bases at V and 4 bases at J, with 19 bases between the two ends. The CDR3 runs 15 residues. The CDR3 DNA is TGTGCCAGCACGAAACCGGGACTCTCTAGAGAGACCCAGTACTTC. Protein sequence: CASTKPGLSRETQYF.

This chain uses TRBV5-1 with TRBJ1-5, with 9 bases that match TRBD1. Germline V CDR1 and CDR2: SGHRS, YFSETQ. The CDR3 consists of 14 residues. Losses at the gene ends were 5 bases for V and 5 bases for J; bases not matched to a gene: 5. For the CDR3, the DNA is TGCGCCAGCAGGCGGGACAGGGAAGATCAGCCCCAGCATTTT. Protein sequence: CASRRDREDQPQHF.

This sequence joins TRBV11-2 and TRBJ2-1; tentative D call: TRBD2 (6 bases). The CDR3 extends over 15 amino acids. Germline V CDR1 and CDR2: SGHAT, FQNNGV. Trimming cost V 1 base and J 4 bases, with 11 bases left between them. In DNA form, the CDR3 reads TGTGCCAGCAGCTTAGGGTCTAGCGTTTACAATGAGCAGTTCTTC. It is translated as CASSLGSSVYNEQFF. Based on the CDR3 plus reference TRBV11-2 and TRBJ2-1, the full variable domain is EAGVAQSPRYKIIEKRQSVAFWCNPISGHATLYWYQQILGQGPKLLIQFQNNGVVDDSQLPKDRFSAERLKGVDSTLKIQPAKLEDSAVYLCASSLGSSVYNEQFFGPGTRLTVL.

The chain uses TRBV10-3 and TRBJ2-7; D possibly matches TRBD1 or TRBD2 (5 bases each). The germline CDR1 and CDR2 sequences are ENHRY and SYGVKD. With 1 base removed from V and 5 bases from J, the gap between germline ends came to 12 bases. This CDR3 has 14 residues. The CDR3 DNA is TGTGCCATCAGTGAGTTCGGGGACGGCGACGAGCAGTACTTC. This encodes CAISEFGDGDEQYF.